This TCR beta chain was retrieved from a study of CD8+ T cells in alopecia areata. Per the germline V gene, CDR1 is SQVTM and CDR2 is ANQGSEA. The V end lost 7 bases, the J end lost 0 bases, and 13 bases lay between the germline ends. This CDR3 comprises 13 residues. RNA, once extracted, was reverse transcribed into cDNA for use as the sequencing template. Assay: immunoSEQ multiplex PCR; the TCRdb copy retains only in-frame clones and omits some. This sample has about 110,000 clones, with approximately 59% found just once. The chain uses TRBV29-1 and TRBJ2-7; tentative D call: TRBD2 (6 bases). The specimen sequenced was CD8+ T cells sorted from blood. The sequence was collected from a human donor in good health. CDR3: CSAAGGASYEQYF. DNA of the CDR3: TGCAGCGCCGCTGGCGGGGCCTCCTACGAGCAGTACTTC.